This T cell receptor (beta chain) came from a study of cytomegalovirus exposure and HLA in healthy donors. Study conclusions and caveats: A list of 164 TCR beta chains associated with cytomegalovirus was given. There were reportedly fewer N-insertions in an Asian-associated ancestry cluster than the roughly 610-donor mean, in a later analysis. A few CMV-associated chains proved CMV antigen-specific in vitro.

Germline CDR1 is MNHNY and CDR2 is SVGAGI (reference sequence). There are 14 residues in the CDR3. The V and J ends lost 7 bases and 7 bases, in that order; junction bases with no gene match: 9. The PCR employed 60 Vbeta primers together with 13 Jbeta primers. The table came from immunoSEQ multiplex PCR; TCRdb's copy has only in-frame clones and leaves some out. Among 150,000 to 180,000 clones, 75% to 85% were seen once, and the ten largest hold 5.5% to 6.5%. As concerns this clone: Its antigen is not known.

The TCR was taken from a woman between 35 and 50 years old in good health and CMV-seropositive. Material: PBMCs. The chain recombines TRBV6-6 with TRBJ2-1; 8 bases agree with TRBD2. CDR3: CASISGVWRNEQFF. CDR3 nucleotides: TGTGCCAGCATTAGCGGGGTATGGAGAAATGAGCAGTTCTTC.